This entry lists 26 T cell receptor beta chains sequenced from one sample in a study of cytomegalovirus exposure and HLA in healthy donors. PCR employed 60 Vbeta and 13 Jbeta primers. Only in-frame clones appear in the TCRdb table, and some are missing; sequencing was by immunoSEQ multiplex PCR. The table records 150,000 to 200,000 clones, roughly four fifths of them present only once. Sample: PBMCs. Receptors originate from a man aged 50-59 years in good health and CMV-seropositive.

The V and J genes are TRBV11-3 and TRBJ1-1; 10 bases map to TRBD1. Per the germline V gene, CDR1 is SGHNT and CDR2 is YENEEA. The CDR3 extends over 15 amino acids. V lost 1 base to trimming and J lost 4 bases; unmatched junction nucleotides: 3. CDR3 nucleotide sequence: TGTGCCAGCAGCTTAGGGGGACAGGGGCGCACTGAAGCTTTCTTT. This sequence encodes CASSLGGQGRTEAFF.

This rearrangement joins TRBV20-1 to TRBJ1-1; D remains unclear. Germline CDR1 DFQATT, CDR2 SNEGSKA (reference sequence). The CDR3 has 11 amino acids. CDR3 protein: CRWIRGTEAFF. In DNA form, the CDR3 reads TGCCGGTGGATACGGGGCACTGAAGCTTTCTTT.

This clone was picked up a small number of times. The chain's CDR3 is CASSEGGRGVGELFF. CDR3 nucleotide sequence: TGTGCCAGCAGCGAGGGGGGTCGGGGGGTCGGGGAGCTGTTTTTT. The V call is TRBV9, the J call TRBJ2-2; possible D gene TRBD2, 7 bases. The V and J ends lost 3 bases and 7 bases respectively, with 16 bases between them. Looked up from germline, CDR1 is SGDLS and CDR2 is YYNGEE. This CDR3 has 15 residues.

This clone was counted only a few times. This chain joins TRBV29-1 and TRBJ1-2; 10 bases are shared with TRBD1. Trimming took 3 bases from V and 6 from J; bases not matched to a gene: 7. Germline assignment: CDR1 SQVTM and CDR2 ANQGSEA. The CDR3 length is 14 residues. Here the CDR3 DNA reads TGCAGCGTTGACTTGGGACAGGGGCTGAATGGCTACACCTTC. Translated: CSVDLGQGLNGYTF.

V is TRBV27 and J is TRBJ1-1; D is possibly TRBD1 (5 bases). CDR1 is MNHEY, CDR2 SMNVEV, per germline (reference sequence). The CDR3 sequence is 15 residues long. V lost 3 bases to trimming and J lost 4 bases, with 15 bases between them. As DNA, the CDR3 is TGTGCCAGCAGTTTTCCTGGGGCGGGAGGCACTGAAGCTTTCTTT. Amino acid sequence: CASSFPGAGGTEAFF.

The table lists this clone with a count of one. This sequence joins TRBV29-1 and TRBJ1-1; D is possibly TRBD1 (6 bases). The V gene lost 5 bases and the J gene lost 4 bases, with 17 bases spanning the gap. In germline, CDR1 is SQVTM, CDR2 ANQGSEA. The CDR3 runs 14 residues. This chain's CDR3 is CSVYGPLRGTEAFF. In DNA form, the CDR3 reads TGCAGCGTTTATGGACCCCTCAGGGGCACTGAAGCTTTCTTT.

This chain uses TRBV9 with TRBJ2-1; 14 bases are a match to TRBD2. The V gene's germline CDR1 is SGDLS and CDR2 YYNGEE. With 0 bases clipped from V and 4 bases from J, the junction kept 9 bases outside the gene matches. The CDR3 spans 19 residues. The CDR3 is CASSVGSFGTSGGYNEQFF. As DNA, the CDR3 is TGTGCCAGCAGCGTAGGGTCTTTTGGGACTAGCGGGGGATACAATGAGCAGTTCTTC. Full variable domain (remainder filled in from reference TRBV9 and TRBJ2-1): DSGVTQTPKHLITATGQRVTLRCSPRSGDLSVYWYQQSLDQGLQFLIQYYNGEERAKGNILERFSAQQFPDLHSELNLSSLELGDSALYFCASSVGSFGTSGGYNEQFFGPGTRLTVL.

The chain carries TRBV18 and TRBJ2-5, with 8 bases fitting TRBD1. There are 13 residues in the CDR3. Trimming at V came to 1 base and at J to 5 bases, leaving 0 bases not matched to a gene. CDR1 and CDR2 (germline): KGHSH, LQKENI. The CDR3 sequence: CASSPRQGETQYF. The CDR3, as DNA: TGTGCCAGCTCACCACGACAGGGGGAGACCCAGTACTTC.

The chain carries TRBV28 and TRBJ2-1; TRBD1 might be the D (5 bases). The CDR3 is 13 residues long. Germline CDR1 is MDHEN and CDR2 is SYDVKM. Trimming cost V 3 bases and J 5 bases, with 8 bases left between them. CDR3 sequence: CASSLGRNNEQFF. CDR3 nucleotide sequence: TGTGCCAGCAGTTTGGGGCGGAACAATGAGCAGTTCTTC.

The V call is TRBV5-1, the J call TRBJ2-7; possible D gene TRBD1, 6 bases. V lost 4 bases, J lost 2 bases, and 13 bases lay in between. CDR1 is SGHRS, CDR2 YFSETQ, per germline. The CDR3 is made up of 14 amino acids. CDR3 bases: TGCGCCAGCAGCCCGGACACAGGGCCCTACGAGCAGTACTTC. Translation: CASSPDTGPYEQYF.

This clone has more than one count but fewer than ten. J is TRBJ1-2 and V is TRBV28, with 8 positions matching TRBD1. The CDR3 consists of 12 residues. Trimming at V came to 6 bases and at J to 7 bases, leaving 4 bases not matched to a gene. Germline-derived CDR1 and CDR2 are MDHEN and SYDVKM. CDR3 sequence: CASRRTGSGYTF. DNA of the CDR3: TGTGCCAGCAGGCGGACAGGGTCTGGCTACACCTTC.

This chain links TRBV5-1 with TRBJ1-1; the match to TRBD1 covers 7 bases. V dropped 3 bases and J dropped 1; count of bases not matched to a gene: 6. The germline V gene encodes CDR1 SGHRS and CDR2 YFSETQ. The CDR3 length is 15 residues. In DNA, the CDR3 is TGCGCCAGCAGCTACCCCGGGACAGCGAACACTGAAGCTTTCTTT. Translated: CASSYPGTANTEAFF.

CDR3 coding DNA: TGTGCCAGCAGCCAAGAGGCCGCGGGTCAGCCCCAGCATTTT. Translated: CASSQEAAGQPQHF. The chain links TRBV4-2 to TRBJ1-5; D is unresolved. There are 14 residues in the CDR3. The germline gives CDR1 LGHNA, CDR2 YNFKEQ. V lost 0 bases to trimming and J lost 6 bases, with 9 bases between them.

The V call is TRBV9, the J call TRBJ2-1, with TRBD1 matching 9 bases. V was clipped by 1 base and J by 7 bases; unmatched bases: 3. The CDR3 covers 14 residues. Per the germline V gene, CDR1 is SGDLS and CDR2 is YYNGEE. In nucleotides, the CDR3 is TGTGCCAGCAGCGTAACGACAGGGGGGAATGAGCAGTTCTTC. It specifies CASSVTTGGNEQFF.

The V gene is TRBV19, the J gene TRBJ2-1; perhaps TRBD1 as D (6 bases). The ends were cut back, 3 bases at V and 10 bases at J, with 16 bases in the middle. CDR3 length: 14 residues. Germline V CDR1 and CDR2: LNHDA, SQIVND (reference sequence). CDR3 loop: CASSITKTGGEQFF. CDR3 DNA: TGTGCCAGTAGTATCACGAAGACAGGAGGCGAGCAGTTCTTC.

The chain carries TRBV13 and TRBJ2-2, with TRBD1 matching 12 bases. V shed 5 bases, J shed 3 bases, and the junction held 4 bases outside the gene matches. Germline CDR1 and CDR2: PRHDT and FYEKMQ (reference sequence). The CDR3 runs 16 residues. CDR3 protein: CASSAGTGGYTGELFF. In DNA, the CDR3 is TGTGCCAGCAGCGCAGGGACAGGGGGCTACACCGGGGAGCTGTTTTTT.

This chain links TRBV10-3 with TRBJ2-4; TRBD1 agrees at 8 bases. Trimming took 10 bases from V and 8 from J; bases not matched to a gene: 7. This CDR3 is 12 amino acids long. Germline CDR1 and CDR2: ENHRY and SYGVKD. The CDR3 coding sequence is TGTGCCACCAGCAACAGGGGGTACATTCAGTACTTC. Translating gives CATSNRGYIQYF.

This chain joins TRBV5-5 and TRBJ1-6, with a tentative D call TRBD1 (5 bases). The CDR3 totals 12 residues. CDR1 is SGHKS, CDR2 YYEKEE, per germline (reference sequence). Trimming left V 3 bases short and J 8 bases short, with 6 bases between. The chain's CDR3 is CASSSGDSPLHF. The CDR3 nucleotides are TGTGCCAGCAGCTCGGGGGATTCACCCCTCCACTTT.

For the CDR3, the DNA is TGTGCCAGCAGCGCCCGACAGGGGGTATACGAGCAGTACTTC. Amino acid sequence: CASSARQGVYEQYF. The chain joins TRBV5-4 to TRBJ2-7, with 9 bases lining up with TRBD1. The trim removed 4 bases at V and 4 bases at J, leaving 6 bases unmatched. Per germline, CDR1 SGHNT and CDR2 YYREEE (reference sequence). The CDR3 is 14 residues long.

The gene calls are TRBV13 and TRBJ2-5, with TRBD2 matching over 13 bases. The germline V gene encodes CDR1 PRHDT and CDR2 FYEKMQ (reference sequence). The CDR3 runs 15 residues. J gave up 5 bases and V 5 bases, and 5 bases lay outside the gene matches. As DNA, the CDR3 is TGTGCCAGCAGCAAGGGACTAGCGGGACGGGAGACCCAGTACTTC. Translation: CASSKGLAGRETQYF.

The gene calls are TRBV7-9 and TRBJ1-2, with 10 positions matching TRBD1. Trimming removed 4 bases from V and 2 bases from J; junction bases left unmatched: 10. The CDR3 length is 17 residues. The germline gives CDR1 SEHNR, CDR2 FQNEAQ (reference sequence). CDR3 protein: CASSSPGQGRVNYGYTF. CDR3 DNA: TGTGCCAGCAGCTCCCCGGGACAGGGGAGAGTGAACTATGGCTACACCTTC.

The chain couples TRBV2 to TRBJ2-7; 10 positions match TRBD2. Unmatched junction bases numbered 2, after V lost 6 bases and J lost 0 bases. The CDR3 totals 14 residues. From germline, CDR1 is SNHLY and CDR2 FYNNEI. The CDR3 loop reads CASRAGGSSYEQYF. CDR3 DNA sequence: TGTGCCAGCAGAGCGGGGGGGAGCTCCTACGAGCAGTACTTC.

This chain joins TRBV5-1 and TRBJ2-2, with 11 bases identical to TRBD2. V lost 4 bases and J lost 1; bases outside the gene matches: 6. The CDR3 contains 17 residues. CDR1 and CDR2 from the germline V gene are SGHRS and YFSETQ. CDR3 in amino acids: CASSISGRAENTGELFF. The DNA of the CDR3 is TGCGCCAGCAGCATTAGCGGGAGGGCCGAGAACACCGGGGAGCTGTTTTTT.

On this clone itself: One junction end disagrees with the germline gene, perhaps due to a read error. In the same sample, other DNA sequences code for this CDR3. The chain couples TRBV30 to TRBJ2-5; 9 bases agree with TRBD1. The germline CDR1 and CDR2 sequences are GTSNPN and SVGIG (reference sequence). The CDR3 has 16 residues. The CDR3 DNA reads TGCGCCTGGAGTGTACTCGGGACAGGGCCCCAAGAGACCCAGTACTTC. It yields the protein CAWSVLGTGPQETQYF.

CDR3 sequence reads: CAISGGQGWTGELFF. CDR3 nucleotides: TGTGCCATCAGTGGGGGACAGGGTTGGACCGGGGAGCTGTTTTTT. The gene calls are TRBV10-3 and TRBJ2-2; 9 bases are a match to TRBD1. Germline loops: CDR1 ENHRY, CDR2 SYGVKD. The junction had 5 bases not matched to a gene; V was cut back by 4 bases and J by 5 bases. The length of the CDR3 is 15 residues.

This rearrangement joins TRBV27 to TRBJ1-4; 9 bases align to TRBD1. The CDR3 runs to 15 residues. The V gene's germline CDR1 is MNHEY and CDR2 SMNVEV (reference sequence). J gave up 3 bases and V 5 bases, and 4 bases lay outside the gene matches. The CDR3 here is CASSNRQGANEKLFF. The CDR3 DNA follows: TGTGCCAGCAGTAACCGACAGGGGGCTAATGAAAAACTGTTTTTT.